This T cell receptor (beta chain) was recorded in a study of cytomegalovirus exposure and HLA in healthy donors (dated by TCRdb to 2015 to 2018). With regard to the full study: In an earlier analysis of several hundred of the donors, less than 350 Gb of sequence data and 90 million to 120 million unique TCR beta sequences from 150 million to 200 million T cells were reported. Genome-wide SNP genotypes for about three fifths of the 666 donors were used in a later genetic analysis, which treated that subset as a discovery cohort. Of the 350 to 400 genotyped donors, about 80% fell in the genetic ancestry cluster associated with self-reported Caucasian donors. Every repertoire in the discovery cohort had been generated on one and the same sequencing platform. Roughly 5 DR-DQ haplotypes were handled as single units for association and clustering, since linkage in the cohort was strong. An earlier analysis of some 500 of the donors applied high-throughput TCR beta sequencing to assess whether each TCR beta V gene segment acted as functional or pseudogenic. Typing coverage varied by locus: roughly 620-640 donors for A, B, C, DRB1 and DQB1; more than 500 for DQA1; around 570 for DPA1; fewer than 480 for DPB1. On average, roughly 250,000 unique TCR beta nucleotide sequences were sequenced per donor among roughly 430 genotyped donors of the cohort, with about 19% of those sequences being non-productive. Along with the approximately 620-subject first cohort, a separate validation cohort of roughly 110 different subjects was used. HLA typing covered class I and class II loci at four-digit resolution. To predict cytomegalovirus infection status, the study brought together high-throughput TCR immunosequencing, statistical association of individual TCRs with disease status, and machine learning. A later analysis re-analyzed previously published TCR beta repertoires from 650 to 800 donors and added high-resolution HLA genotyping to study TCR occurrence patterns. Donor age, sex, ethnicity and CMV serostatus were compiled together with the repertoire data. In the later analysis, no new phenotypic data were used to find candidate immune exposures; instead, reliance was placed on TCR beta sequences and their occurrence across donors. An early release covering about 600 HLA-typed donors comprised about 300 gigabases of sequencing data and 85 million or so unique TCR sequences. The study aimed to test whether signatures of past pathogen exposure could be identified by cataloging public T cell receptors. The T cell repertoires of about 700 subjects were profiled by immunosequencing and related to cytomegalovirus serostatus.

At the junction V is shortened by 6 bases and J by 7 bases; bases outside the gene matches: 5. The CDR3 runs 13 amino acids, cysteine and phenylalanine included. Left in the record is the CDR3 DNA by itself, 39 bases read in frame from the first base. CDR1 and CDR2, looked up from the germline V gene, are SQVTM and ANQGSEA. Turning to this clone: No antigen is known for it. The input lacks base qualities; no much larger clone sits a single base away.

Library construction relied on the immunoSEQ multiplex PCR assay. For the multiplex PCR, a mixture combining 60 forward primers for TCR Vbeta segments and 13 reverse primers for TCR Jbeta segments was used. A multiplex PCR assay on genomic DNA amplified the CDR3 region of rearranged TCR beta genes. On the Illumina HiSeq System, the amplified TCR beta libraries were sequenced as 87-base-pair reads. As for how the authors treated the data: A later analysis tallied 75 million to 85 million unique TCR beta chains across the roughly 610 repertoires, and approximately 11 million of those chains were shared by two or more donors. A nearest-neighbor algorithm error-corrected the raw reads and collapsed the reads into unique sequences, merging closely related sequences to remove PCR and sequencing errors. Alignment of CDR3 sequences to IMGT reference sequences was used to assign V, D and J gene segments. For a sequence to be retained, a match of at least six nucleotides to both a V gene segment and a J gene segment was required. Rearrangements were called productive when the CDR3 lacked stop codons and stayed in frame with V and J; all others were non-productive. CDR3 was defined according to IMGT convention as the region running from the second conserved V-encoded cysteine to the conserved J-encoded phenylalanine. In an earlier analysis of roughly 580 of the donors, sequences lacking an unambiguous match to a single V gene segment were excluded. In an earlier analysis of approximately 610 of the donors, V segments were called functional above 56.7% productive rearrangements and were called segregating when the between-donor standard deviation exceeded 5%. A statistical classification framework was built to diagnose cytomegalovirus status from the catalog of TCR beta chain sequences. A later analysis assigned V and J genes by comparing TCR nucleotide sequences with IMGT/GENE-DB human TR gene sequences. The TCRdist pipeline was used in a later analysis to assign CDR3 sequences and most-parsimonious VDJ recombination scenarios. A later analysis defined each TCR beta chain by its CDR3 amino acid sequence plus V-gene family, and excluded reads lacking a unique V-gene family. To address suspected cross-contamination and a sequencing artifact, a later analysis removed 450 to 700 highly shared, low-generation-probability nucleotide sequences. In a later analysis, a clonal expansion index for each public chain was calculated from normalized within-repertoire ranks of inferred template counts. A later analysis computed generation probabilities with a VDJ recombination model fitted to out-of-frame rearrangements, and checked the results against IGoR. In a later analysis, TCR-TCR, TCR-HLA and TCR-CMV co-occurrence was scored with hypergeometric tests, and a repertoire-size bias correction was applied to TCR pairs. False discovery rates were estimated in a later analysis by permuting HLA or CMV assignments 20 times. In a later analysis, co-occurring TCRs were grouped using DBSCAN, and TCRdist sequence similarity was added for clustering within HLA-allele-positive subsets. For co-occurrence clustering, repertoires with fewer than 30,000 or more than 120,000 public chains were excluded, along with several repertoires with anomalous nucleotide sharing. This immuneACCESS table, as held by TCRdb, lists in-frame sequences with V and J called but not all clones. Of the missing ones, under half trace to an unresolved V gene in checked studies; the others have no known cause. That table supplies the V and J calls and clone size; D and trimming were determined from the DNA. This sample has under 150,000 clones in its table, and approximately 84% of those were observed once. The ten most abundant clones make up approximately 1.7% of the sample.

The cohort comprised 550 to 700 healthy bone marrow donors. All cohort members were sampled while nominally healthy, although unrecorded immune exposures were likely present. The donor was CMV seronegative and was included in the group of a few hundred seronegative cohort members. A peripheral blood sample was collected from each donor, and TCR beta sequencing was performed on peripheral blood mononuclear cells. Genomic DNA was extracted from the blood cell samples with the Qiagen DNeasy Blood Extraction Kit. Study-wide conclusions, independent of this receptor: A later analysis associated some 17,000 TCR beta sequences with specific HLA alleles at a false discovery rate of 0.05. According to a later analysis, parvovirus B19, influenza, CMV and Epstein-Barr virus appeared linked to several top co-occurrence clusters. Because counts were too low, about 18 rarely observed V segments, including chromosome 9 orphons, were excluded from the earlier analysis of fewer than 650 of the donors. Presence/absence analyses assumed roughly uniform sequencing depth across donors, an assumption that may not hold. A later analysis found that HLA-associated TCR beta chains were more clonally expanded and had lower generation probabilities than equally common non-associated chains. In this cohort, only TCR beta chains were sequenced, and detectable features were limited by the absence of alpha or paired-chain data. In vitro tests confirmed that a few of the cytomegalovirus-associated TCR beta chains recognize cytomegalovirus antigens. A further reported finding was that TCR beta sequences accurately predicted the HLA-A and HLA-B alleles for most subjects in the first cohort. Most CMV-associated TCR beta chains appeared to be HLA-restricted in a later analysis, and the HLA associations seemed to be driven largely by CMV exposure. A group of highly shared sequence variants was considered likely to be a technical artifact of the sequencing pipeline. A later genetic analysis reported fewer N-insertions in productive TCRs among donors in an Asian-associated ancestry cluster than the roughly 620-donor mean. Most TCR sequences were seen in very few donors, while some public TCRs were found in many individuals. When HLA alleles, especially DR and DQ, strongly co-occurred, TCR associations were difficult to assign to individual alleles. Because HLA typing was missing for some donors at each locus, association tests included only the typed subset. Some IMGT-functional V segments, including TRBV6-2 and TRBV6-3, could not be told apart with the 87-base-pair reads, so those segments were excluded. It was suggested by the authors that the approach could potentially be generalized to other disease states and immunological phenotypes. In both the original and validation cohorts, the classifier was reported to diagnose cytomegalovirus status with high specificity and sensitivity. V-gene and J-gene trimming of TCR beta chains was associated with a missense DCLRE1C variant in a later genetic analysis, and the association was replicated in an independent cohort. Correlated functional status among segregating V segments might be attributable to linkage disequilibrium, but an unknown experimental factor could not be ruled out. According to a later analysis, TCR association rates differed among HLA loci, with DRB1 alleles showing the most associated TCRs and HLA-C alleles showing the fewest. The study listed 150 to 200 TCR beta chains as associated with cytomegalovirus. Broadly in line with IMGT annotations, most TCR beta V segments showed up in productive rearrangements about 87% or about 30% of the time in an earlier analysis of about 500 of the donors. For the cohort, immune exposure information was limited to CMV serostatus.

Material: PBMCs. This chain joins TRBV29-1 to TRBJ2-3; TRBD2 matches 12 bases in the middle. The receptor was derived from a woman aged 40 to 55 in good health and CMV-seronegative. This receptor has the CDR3 CSVQGLAGYTQYF. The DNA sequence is TGCAGCGTCCAAGGACTAGCGGGGTATACGCAGTATTTT.